This T cell receptor (beta chain) was sequenced in a study of CD8+ T cells in alopecia areata. Stated treatment: oral pan-JAK inhibitor, 5-10 mg twice daily. Study-level points and caveats: Relative to mice, TCR sharing across patients was less clear, a difference possibly HLA-related. Normal scalp had lower clonality than lesional scalp, with alopecia totalis/universalis lesions showing this most strongly.

Sequencing used cDNA as its template, made by extracting RNA and reverse transcribing it. TCRdb's copy holds only in-frame clones and misses some; the assay was immunoSEQ multiplex PCR. The table includes around 300,000 clones, over 45% detected once. In the case of this clone: Its antigen is unknown.

This TCR derives from a human donor with alopecia areata. The input for sequencing was CD4+ T cells sorted from blood, taken around week 53, from a patient treated with tofacitinib.

CDR3: CSVAKTRSGRDYGYTF. The CDR3 DNA reads as TGCAGCGTTGCTAAAACTCGGTCAGGGAGAGACTATGGCTACACCTTC. The chain couples TRBV29-1 to TRBJ1-2; a possible D gene is TRBD1 (5 bases). The CDR3 sequence is 16 residues long. V lost 4 bases and J lost 3, with 21 bases in between. The V gene's germline CDR1 is SQVTM and CDR2 ANQGSEA. The entire variable domain, with the rest obtained from reference TRBV29-1 and TRBJ1-2, is as follows: SAVISQKPSRDICQRGTSLTIQCQVDSQVTMMFWYRQQPGQSLTLIATANQGSEATYESGFVIDKFPISRPNLTFSTLTVSNMSPEDSSIYLCSVAKTRSGRDYGYTFGSGTRLTVV.